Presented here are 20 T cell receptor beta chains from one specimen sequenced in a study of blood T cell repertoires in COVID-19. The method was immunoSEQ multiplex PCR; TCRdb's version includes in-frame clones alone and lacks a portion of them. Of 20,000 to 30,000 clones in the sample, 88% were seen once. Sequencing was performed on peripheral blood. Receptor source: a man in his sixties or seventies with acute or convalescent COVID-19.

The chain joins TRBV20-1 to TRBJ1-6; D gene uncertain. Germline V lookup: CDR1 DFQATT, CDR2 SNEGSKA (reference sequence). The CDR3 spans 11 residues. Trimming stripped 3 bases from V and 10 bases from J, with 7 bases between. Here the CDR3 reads CSASSESPLHF. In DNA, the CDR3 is TGCAGTGCTAGTTCTGAGTCACCCCTCCACTTT.

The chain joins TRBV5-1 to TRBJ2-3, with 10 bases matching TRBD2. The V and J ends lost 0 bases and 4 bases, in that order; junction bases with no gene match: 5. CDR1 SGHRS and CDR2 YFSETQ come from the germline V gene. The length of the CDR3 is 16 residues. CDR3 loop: CASSLGPSGSADTQYF. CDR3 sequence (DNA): TGCGCCAGCAGCTTGGGTCCTAGCGGGAGTGCAGATACGCAGTATTTT.

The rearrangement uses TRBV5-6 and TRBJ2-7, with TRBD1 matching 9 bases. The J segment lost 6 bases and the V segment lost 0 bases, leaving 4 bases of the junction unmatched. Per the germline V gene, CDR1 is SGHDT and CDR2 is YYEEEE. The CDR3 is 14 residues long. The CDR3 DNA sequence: TGTGCCAGCAGCTTGGGACAGGGGGGTTTCGAGCAGTACTTC. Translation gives CASSLGQGGFEQYF.

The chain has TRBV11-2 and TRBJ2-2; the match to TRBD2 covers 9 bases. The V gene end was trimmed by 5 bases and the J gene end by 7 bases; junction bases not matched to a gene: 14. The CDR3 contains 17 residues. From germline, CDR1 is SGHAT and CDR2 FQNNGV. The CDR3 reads CASSAHSGTSFYGELFF. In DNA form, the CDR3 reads TGTGCCAGCAGCGCACACTCCGGGACTAGCTTCTACGGGGAGCTGTTTTTT.

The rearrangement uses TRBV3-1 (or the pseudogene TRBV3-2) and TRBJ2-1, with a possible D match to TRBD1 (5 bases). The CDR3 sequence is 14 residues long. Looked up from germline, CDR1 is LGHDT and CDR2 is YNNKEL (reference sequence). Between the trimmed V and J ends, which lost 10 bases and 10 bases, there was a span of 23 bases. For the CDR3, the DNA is TGTGCCACTTCAAGTTTCATGGGGCTGAACGAGCAGTTCTTC. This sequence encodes CATSSFMGLNEQFF.

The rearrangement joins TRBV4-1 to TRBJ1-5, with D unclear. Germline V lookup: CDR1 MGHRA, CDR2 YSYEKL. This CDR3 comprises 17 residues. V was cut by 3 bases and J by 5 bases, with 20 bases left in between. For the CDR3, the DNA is TGCGCCAGCAGCCACCTCACTGAAACCCTACCGGATCAGCCCCAGCATTTT. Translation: CASSHLTETLPDQPQHF.

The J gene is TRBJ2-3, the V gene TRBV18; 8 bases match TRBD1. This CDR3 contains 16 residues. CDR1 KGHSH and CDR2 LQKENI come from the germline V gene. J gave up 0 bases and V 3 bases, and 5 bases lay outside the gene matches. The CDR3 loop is CASSPLRTGSTDTQYF. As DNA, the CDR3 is TGTGCCAGCTCACCTTTAAGGACAGGGAGCACAGATACGCAGTATTTT. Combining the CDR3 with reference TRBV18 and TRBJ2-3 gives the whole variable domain NAGVMQNPRHLVRRRGQEARLRCSPMKGHSHVYWYRQLPEEGLKFMVYLQKENIIDESGMPKERFSAEFPKEGPSILRIQQVVRGDSAAYFCASSPLRTGSTDTQYFGPGTRLTVL.

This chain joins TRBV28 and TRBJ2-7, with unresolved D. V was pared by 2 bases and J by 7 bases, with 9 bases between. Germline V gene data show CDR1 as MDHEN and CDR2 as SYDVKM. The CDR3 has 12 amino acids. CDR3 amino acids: CASSLVRQEQYF. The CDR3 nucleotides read TGTGCCAGCAGTTTAGTGAGGCAGGAGCAGTACTTC.

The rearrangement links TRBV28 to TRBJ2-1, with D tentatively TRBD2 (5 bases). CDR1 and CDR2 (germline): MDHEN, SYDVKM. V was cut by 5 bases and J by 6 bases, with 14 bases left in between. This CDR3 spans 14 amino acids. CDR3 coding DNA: TGTGCCAGCAGTGGACCCCTAAGCGGCAATGAGCAGTTCTTC. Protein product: CASSGPLSGNEQFF.

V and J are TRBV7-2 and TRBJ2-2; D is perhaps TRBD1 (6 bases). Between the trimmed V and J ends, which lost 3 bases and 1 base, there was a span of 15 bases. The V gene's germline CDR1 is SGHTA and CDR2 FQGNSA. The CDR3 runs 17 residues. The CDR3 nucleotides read TGTGCCAGCAGCTTCCCCGAAACGGACAGGAACACCGGGGAGCTGTTTTTT. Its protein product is CASSFPETDRNTGELFF.

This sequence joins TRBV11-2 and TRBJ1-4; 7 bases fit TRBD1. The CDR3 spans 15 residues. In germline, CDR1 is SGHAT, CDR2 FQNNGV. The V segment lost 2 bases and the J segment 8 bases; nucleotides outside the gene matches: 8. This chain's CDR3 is CASSLSQGILEKLFF. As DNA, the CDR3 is TGTGCCAGCAGCTTATCACAGGGGATATTAGAAAAACTGTTTTTT.

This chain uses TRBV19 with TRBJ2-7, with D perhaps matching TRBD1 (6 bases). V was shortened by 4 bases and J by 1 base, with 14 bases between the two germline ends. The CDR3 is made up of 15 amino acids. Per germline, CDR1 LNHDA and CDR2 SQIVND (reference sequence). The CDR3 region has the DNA TGTGCCAGTAGTAAAATGGACAGCGAATCCTACGAGCAGTACTTC. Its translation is CASSKMDSESYEQYF.

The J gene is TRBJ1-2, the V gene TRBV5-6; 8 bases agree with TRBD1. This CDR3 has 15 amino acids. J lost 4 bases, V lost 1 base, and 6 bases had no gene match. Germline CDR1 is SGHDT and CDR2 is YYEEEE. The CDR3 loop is CASSLFGQGLYGYTF. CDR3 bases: TGTGCCAGCAGCTTGTTCGGACAGGGTCTCTATGGCTACACCTTC.

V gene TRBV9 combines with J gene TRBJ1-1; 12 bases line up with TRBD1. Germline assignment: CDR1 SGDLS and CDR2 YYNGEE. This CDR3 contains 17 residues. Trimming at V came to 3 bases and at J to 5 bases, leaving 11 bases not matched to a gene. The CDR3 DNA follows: TGTGCCAGCAGCGCCCAACGGGGACAGGGGGCAGATACTGAAGCTTTCTTT. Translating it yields CASSAQRGQGADTEAFF.

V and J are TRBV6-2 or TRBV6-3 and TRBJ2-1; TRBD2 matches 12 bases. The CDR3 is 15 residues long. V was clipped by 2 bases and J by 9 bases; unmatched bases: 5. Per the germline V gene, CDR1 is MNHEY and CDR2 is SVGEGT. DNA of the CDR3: TGTGCCAGCAGTTACGTGACTAGCGGGAGTGTTGAGCAGTTCTTC. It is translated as CASSYVTSGSVEQFF.

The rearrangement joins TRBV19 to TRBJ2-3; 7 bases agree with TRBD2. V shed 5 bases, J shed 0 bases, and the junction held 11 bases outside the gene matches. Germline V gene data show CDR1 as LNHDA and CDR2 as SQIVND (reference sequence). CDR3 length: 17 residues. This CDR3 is CASSSPKGSGSTDTQYF. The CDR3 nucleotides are TGTGCCAGTAGTTCCCCTAAGGGTAGCGGGAGCACAGATACGCAGTATTTT.

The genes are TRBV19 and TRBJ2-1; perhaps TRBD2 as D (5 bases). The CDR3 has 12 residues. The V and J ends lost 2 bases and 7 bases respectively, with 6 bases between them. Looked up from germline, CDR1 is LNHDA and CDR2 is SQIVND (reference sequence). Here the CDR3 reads CASSIRENEQFF. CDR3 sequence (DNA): TGTGCCAGTAGTATAAGGGAGAATGAGCAGTTCTTC.

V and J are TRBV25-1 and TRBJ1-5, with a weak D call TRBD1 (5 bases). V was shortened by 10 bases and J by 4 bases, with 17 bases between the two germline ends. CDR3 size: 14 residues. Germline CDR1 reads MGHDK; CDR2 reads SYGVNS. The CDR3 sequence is CANSSGGGNQPQHF. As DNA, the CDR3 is TGTGCCAATTCGAGCGGGGGGGGGAATCAGCCCCAGCATTTT.

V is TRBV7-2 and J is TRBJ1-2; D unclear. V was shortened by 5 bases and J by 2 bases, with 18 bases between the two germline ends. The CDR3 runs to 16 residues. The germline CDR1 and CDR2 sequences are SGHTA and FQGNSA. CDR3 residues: CASSPMGLSSNYGYTF. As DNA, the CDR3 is TGTGCCAGCAGCCCAATGGGCCTCTCTTCCAACTATGGCTACACCTTC.

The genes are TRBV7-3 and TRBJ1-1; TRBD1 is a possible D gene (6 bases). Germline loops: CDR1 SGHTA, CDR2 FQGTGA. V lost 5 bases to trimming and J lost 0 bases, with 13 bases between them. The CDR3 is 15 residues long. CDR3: CASSLGQFLNTEAFF. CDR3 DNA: TGTGCCAGCAGCCTAGGACAGTTTTTGAACACTGAAGCTTTCTTT.